A single sample gave rise to the 5 T cell receptor beta chains below, sequenced in a study of T cells after yellow fever vaccination. Each CDR3 protein is one row after TCRdb ran MiXCR on the 5' RACE reads. This sample yields hundreds of thousands of distinct CDR3 sequences, of which approximately 18% are seen a single time; roughly a sixth belongs to the top ten. The sequences come from PBMCs, collected before the yellow fever booster vaccination. Receptors were obtained from a man aged 18-30 years who received the YFV17D yellow fever vaccine.

This clonotype has a handful of counts. CDR3 DNA sequence: TGCGCCAGCAGCTTGGACCACACTGAAGCTTTCTTT. Translated: CASSLDHTEAFF. This chain connects TRBV5-1 to TRBJ1-1; the D is unclear. V lost 0 bases, J lost 3 bases, and 3 bases lay in between. Germline lookup yields CDR1 SGHRS and CDR2 YFSETQ. The CDR3 is made up of 12 amino acids.

The gene calls are TRBV12-3 or TRBV12-4 and TRBJ1-1; D gene unclear. This CDR3 spans 14 amino acids. Trimming pared 3 bases from V and 3 bases from J, leaving 11 bases between. The CDR3 protein is CASSLEHADTEAFF. The CDR3 DNA sequence: TGTGCCAGCAGTTTGGAACACGCCGACACTGAAGCTTTCTTT.

V usage is TRBV9 and J usage is TRBJ1-2, with D perhaps TRBD1 (5 bases). The CDR3 consists of 15 residues. Looked up from germline, CDR1 is SGDLS and CDR2 is YYNGEE. The V and J ends lost 0 bases and 3 bases respectively, with 12 bases between them. CDR3 sequence reads: CASSVGAGTDYGYTF. The CDR3 coding sequence is TGTGCCAGCAGCGTAGGGGCAGGGACTGACTATGGCTACACCTTC. Together with reference TRBV9 and TRBJ1-2, the CDR3 gives the full variable domain: DSGVTQTPKHLITATGQRVTLRCSPRSGDLSVYWYQQSLDQGLQFLIQYYNGEERAKGNILERFSAQQFPDLHSELNLSSLELGDSALYFCASSVGAGTDYGYTFGSGTRLTVV.

This clonotype has a count of ten or more. This chain joins TRBV5-1 and TRBJ1-1; no firm D call. The CDR3 is 12 amino acids. Trimming shortened V by 0 bases and J by 7 bases, and 7 bases separated the two germline ends. CDR1 and CDR2 from the germline V gene are SGHRS and YFSETQ. The CDR3 DNA reads as TGCGCCAGCAGCTTGGTAGCGGGTGAAGCTTTCTTT. Its protein is CASSLVAGEAFF.

This clonotype was counted only a few times. The rearrangement joins TRBV13 to TRBJ1-4; no reliable D call. The CDR3 is made up of 14 amino acids. Per the germline V gene, CDR1 is PRHDT and CDR2 is FYEKMQ (reference sequence). Trimming took 1 base from V and 6 from J, leaving 9 bases between them. CDR3 loop: CASSLDLGDEKLFF. DNA of the CDR3: TGTGCCAGCAGCTTAGACCTTGGGGATGAAAAACTGTTTTTT.